This T cell receptor (beta chain) was found in a study of Graves' ophthalmopathy and Graves' hyperthyroidism (dated by TCRdb to the late 2010s). Some background on the complete study: Peripheral blood was collected before any treatment was given, at the time of initial diagnosis. The study used TCR beta repertoire signatures to distinguish Graves' ophthalmopathy from Graves' hyperthyroidism and to predict progression to ophthalmopathy. In total, under 150 blood samples were TCR-sequenced: 40 to 45 ophthalmopathy, over 70 hyperthyroidism and some 17 hyperthyroidism-to-ophthalmopathy patients. To explore V-J signatures that distinguish ophthalmopathy from hyperthyroidism, a discovery set of 95 to 100 patients was enrolled, made up of some 41 with ophthalmopathy and some 58 with stable hyperthyroidism. An independent validation cohort was composed of 18 hyperthyroidism patients and 17 patients who later progressed from hyperthyroidism to ophthalmopathy. In roughly six hyperthyroidism patients, the T-cell repertoires found in thyroid tissue were compared with those found in blood. Following sample collection, hyperthyroidism patients were given methimazole at a starting dose of 30 mg daily, and ophthalmopathy patients were given high-dose intravenous methylprednisolone. Broader findings and caveats from the paper: In validation, the model predicted ophthalmopathy progression with about 64% sensitivity and 72.22% specificity; 12 predicted patients were CT-confirmed with GO in a median of approximately six months. In cross-validation, the 13-signature model distinguished ophthalmopathy from stable hyperthyroidism with almost 90% sensitivity and 81.08% specificity, and in the test set the corresponding values were approximately 80% and 75%. No statistical method was used to set the sample size in advance, and the investigators knew which group each participant was assigned to. Most expanded thyroid clonotypes with a frequency above 0.001 also appeared in blood, which suggests that blood repertoires may reflect the immune response in the thyroid.

Ophthalmopathy patients had moderately to severely active disease, Clinical Activity Score of at least 3, NOSPECS grade of at least 4, and disease duration under 3 months. Anyone with other autoimmune diseases, uncontrolled infections, pregnancy or lactation was excluded from the study. Diagnosis was based on clinical symptoms, serum thyroxine, TRAb, thyroid ultrasound and orbital computed tomography. Ficoll-Paque density gradient centrifugation was used to isolate PBMCs from about 10 ml of fresh peripheral blood. Trizol reagent was used to extract the total RNA, and its quality was then checked on an Agilent 2100 Bioanalyzer. From the cysteine up to the phenylalanine, the CDR3 has a length of 13 residues. CDR3 DNA only is kept here, 39 bases in frame from base 1. The V end loses 4 bases and the J end loses 4 bases, and a stretch of 10 bases separates them. The germline V gene specifies MGHRA as CDR1 and YSYEKL as CDR2.

There are many counts of this clonotype. This clone's antigen is unknown. There are no base qualities to consult, and no much larger clone falls within one base. TCR beta CDR3 regions were amplified from RNA transcripts for repertoire sequencing. The first round was an RT-PCR using HTBI primers with the Qiagen OneStep RT-PCR kit, and this first round was followed by a second-round multiplex PCR, then size selection and purification. Libraries were sequenced on an Illumina HiSeq2000 using paired-end 100 bp reads. The original pipeline was this. SOAPnuke was used to process the reads, throwing out any read that had adapters, had uncalled bases, had a mean Phred below 15, or lacked an exact constant-primer or identifier match. High-quality paired reads were merged with COPE v1.2.5. Each unique nucleotide sequence was defined as a clonotype, and clonotypes were aligned to IMGT TRB V, D and J references with MiTCR v1.1. Analysis was restricted to V-J combinations with a frequency above 0.0001, which covered roughly 99% of repertoires. For each V-J combination, a TCR clonal expansion and chaos score was defined as the ratio of F50 clonal expansion to chaos observed in the TCRdist matrix. Features were reduced by Welch's t-statistics and random forest to roughly 14 V-J combinations, which fed a naive Bayes classifier. The Morisita-Horn index was used to measure how similar the thyroid and blood repertoires were. TCRdb reanalyzed the raw reads on its own, using fastp at Q25 for trimming and MiXCR for clone calling, and kept in-frame beta chains. Here each entry gathers all rows of one CDR3 protein and keeps the most common genes and DNA. The V and J calls were not made by the authors but by TCRdb's processing. This sample has fewer than 350,000 distinct CDR3 sequences in its table, and 17% of those were observed once. Clones ranked in the top ten supply 9% to 15% of the sample.

Sequencing used peripheral blood. Here the chain combines TRBV4-1 and TRBJ1-2, with TRBD1 as a weak D call on 6 bases. The clonotype comes from an adult man with Graves' ophthalmopathy. CDR3 reads: CASSLGTSYGYTF. The nucleotide sequence reads as follows: TGCGCCAGCAGCCTTGGGACAAGCTATGGCTACACCTTC.